The clone carrying this TCR beta chain was seen many times. Its target is unknown. This CDR3 has 16 residues. Trimming took 4 bases from V and 0 from J; bases not matched to a gene: 1. In germline, CDR1 is LGHDT, CDR2 YNNKEL (reference sequence). TCRdb ran MiXCR on the RT-PCR reads and lists one entry per CDR3 protein. The sample shows about 520,000 distinct CDR3 sequences, 25% of them seen only once. This specimen belongs to a study of response to subunit inactivated influenza vaccine. Whole-study results and caveats: Seasonal influenza vaccination, on each occasion, was suggested by the authors to recruit few new T cells.

This sequence originates from a man over 45 who received an inactivated influenza vaccine. This rearrangement joins TRBV3-1 to TRBJ2-2; 11 bases are shared with TRBD2. This specimen consisted of CD4+ T cells sorted from PBMCs, obtained less than 6 days after vaccination. The CDR3 sequence is CASSPGLAANTGELFF. The DNA of the CDR3 is TGTGCCAGCAGCCCGGGACTAGCGGCGAACACCGGGGAGCTGTTTTTT.